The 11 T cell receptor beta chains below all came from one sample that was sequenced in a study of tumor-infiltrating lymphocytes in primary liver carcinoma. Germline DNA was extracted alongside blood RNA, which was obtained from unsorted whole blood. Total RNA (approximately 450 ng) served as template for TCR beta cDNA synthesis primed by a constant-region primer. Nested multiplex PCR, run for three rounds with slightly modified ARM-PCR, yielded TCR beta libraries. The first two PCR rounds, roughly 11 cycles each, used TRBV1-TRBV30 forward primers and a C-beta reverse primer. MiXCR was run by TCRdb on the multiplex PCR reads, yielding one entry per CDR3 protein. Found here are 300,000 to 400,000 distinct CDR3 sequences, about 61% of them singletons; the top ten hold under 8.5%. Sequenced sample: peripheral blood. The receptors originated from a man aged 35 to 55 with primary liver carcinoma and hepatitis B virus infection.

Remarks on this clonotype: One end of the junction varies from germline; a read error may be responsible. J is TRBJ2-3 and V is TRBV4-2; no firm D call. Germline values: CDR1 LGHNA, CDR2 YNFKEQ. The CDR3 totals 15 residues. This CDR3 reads CASSREVVGTDTQYF. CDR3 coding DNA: TGTGCCAGCAGCCGAGAGGTGGTTGGCACAGATACTCAGTATTTT.

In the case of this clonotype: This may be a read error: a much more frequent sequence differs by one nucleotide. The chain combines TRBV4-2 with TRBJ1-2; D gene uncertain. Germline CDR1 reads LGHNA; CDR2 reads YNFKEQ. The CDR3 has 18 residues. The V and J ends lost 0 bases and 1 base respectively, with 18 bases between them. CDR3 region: CASSQEPIREDHNYGYTF. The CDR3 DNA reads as TGTGCCAGCAGCCAAGAGCCCATACGAGAGGACCATAACTATGGCTACACCTTC.

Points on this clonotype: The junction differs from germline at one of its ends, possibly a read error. The CDR3 is CSAMTGISDAFF. CDR3 nucleotide sequence: TGCAGCGCCATGACAGGAATCTCTGATGCTTTCTTT. The V and J genes are TRBV29-1 and TRBJ1-1; weak D call: TRBD1 (6 bases). Germline CDR1 is SQVTM and CDR2 is ANQGSEA. CDR3 length: 12 amino acids.

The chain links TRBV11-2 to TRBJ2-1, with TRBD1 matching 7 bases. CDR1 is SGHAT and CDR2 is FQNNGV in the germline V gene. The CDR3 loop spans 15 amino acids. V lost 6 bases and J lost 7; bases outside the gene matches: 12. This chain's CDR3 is CASREGASNSNEQFF. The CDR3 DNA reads TGTGCCAGCAGAGAGGGGGCGAGTAATTCGAATGAGCAGTTCTTC.

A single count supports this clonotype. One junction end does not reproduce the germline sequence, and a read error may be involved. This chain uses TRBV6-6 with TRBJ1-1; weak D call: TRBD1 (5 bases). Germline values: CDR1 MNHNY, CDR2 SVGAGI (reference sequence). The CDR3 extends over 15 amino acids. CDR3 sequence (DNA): TGTGCCAGCAGCACCCTCGACAGTATGAACACTGGAGCTTTCTTT. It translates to CASSTLDSMNTGAFF.

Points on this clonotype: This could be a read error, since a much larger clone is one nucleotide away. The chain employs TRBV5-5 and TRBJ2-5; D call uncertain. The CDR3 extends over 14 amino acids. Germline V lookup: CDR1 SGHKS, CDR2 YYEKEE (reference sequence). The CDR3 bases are TGTGCCAGCGACGAGTCGGGTTTCGGAGAGACCCACTACTTC. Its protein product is CASDESGFGETHYF.

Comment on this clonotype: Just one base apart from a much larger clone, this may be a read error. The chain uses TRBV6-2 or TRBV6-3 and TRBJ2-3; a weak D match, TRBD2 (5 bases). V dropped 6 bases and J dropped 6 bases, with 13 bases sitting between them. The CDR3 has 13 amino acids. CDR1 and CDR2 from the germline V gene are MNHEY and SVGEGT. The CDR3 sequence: CASRREGHDTQYF. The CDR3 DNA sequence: TGTGCCAGCAGACGCGAGGGCCACGATACGCAGTATTTT.

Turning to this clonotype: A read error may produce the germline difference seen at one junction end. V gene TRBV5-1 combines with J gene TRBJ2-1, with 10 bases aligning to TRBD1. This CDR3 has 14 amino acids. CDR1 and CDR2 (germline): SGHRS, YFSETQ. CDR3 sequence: CASSLGQGFDEQFF. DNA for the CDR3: TGCGCCAGCAGTTTGGGACAGGGGTTCGATGAGCAGTTCTTC.

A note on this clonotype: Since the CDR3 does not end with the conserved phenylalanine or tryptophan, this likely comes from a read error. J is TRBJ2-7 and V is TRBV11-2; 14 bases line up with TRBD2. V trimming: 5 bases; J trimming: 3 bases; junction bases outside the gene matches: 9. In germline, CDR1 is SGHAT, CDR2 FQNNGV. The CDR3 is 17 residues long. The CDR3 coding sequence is TGTGCCAGCAGCGACCGACTAGCGGGAGGGGCGTACTACGAGCAGTACCTC. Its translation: CASSDRLAGGAYYEQYL.

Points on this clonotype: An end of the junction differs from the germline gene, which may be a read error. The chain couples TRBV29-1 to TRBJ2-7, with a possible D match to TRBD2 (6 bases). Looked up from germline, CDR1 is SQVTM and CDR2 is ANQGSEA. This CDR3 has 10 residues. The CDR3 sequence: CSVEGGEHYF. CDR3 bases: TGCAGCGTTGAGGGAGGTGAGCACTACTTC.

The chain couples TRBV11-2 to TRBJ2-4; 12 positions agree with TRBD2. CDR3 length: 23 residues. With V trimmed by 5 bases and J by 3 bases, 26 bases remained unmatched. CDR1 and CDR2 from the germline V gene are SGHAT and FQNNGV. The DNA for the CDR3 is TGTGCCAGCAGCCAGTCCGCTTTTGGCGCTTCACTAGCGGGAGGATCGGTCAAAAACATTCAGTACTTC. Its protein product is CASSQSAFGASLAGGSVKNIQYF.